The 19 T cell receptor beta chains below come from one sample, sequenced in a study of T cell responses to AZD1222 COVID-19 vaccine. Clones were read by immunoSEQ multiplex PCR, and TCRdb kept only the in-frame ones, dropping some. The sample consists of some 180,000 clones, around 92% of them appearing once. The source was peripheral blood, collected on day 0 of AZD1222 vaccination. These receptors all stem from an adult in good health.

The V and J genes are TRBV6-6 and TRBJ1-2; no clear D gene. CDR3 length: 18 amino acids. CDR1 and CDR2 from the germline V gene are MNHNY and SVGAGI (reference sequence). Trimming removed 5 bases at V and 7 bases at J, with 29 bases between. CDR3 coding DNA: TGTGCCAGCAGTCCCAGCGATAAGGTTGTGGGGTTGGGATTTGGCTACACCTTC. Protein product: CASSPSDKVVGLGFGYTF.

The V call is TRBV4-2, the J call TRBJ2-5; 7 bases are a match to TRBD2. CDR1 and CDR2 from the germline V gene are LGHNA and YNFKEQ. V lost 4 bases, J lost 5 bases, and 10 bases stayed unmatched. CDR3 size: 15 residues. The CDR3 protein is CASSRFGEGRETQYF. As DNA, the CDR3 is TGTGCCAGCAGCCGATTTGGGGAGGGTCGGGAGACCCAGTACTTC.

The V call is TRBV9, the J call TRBJ2-7, with 8 bases that match TRBD2. The J segment lost 1 base and the V segment lost 0 bases, leaving 6 bases of the junction unmatched. CDR1 and CDR2 from the germline V gene are SGDLS and YYNGEE. CDR3 length equals 16 residues. The CDR3 is CASSVGTSGGSYEQYF. Here the CDR3 DNA reads TGTGCCAGCAGCGTAGGTACGAGCGGGGGTTCCTACGAGCAGTACTTC.

J is TRBJ2-3 and V is TRBV15, with D perhaps matching TRBD2 (7 bases). Trimming shortened V by 0 bases and J by 11 bases, and 21 bases separated the two germline ends. The CDR3 sequence is 16 residues long. CDR1 and CDR2 (germline): LNHNV, YYDKDF (reference sequence). The CDR3 spells CATSRDGWGGHPGQYF. The CDR3 region has the DNA TGTGCCACCAGCAGAGATGGTTGGGGGGGCCACCCAGGGCAGTATTTT.

This chain joins TRBV9 and TRBJ2-1; 7 bases line up with TRBD1. The CDR3 is made up of 15 amino acids. With V trimmed by 0 bases and J by 4 bases, 4 bases remained unmatched. CDR1 is SGDLS and CDR2 is YYNGEE in the germline V gene. CDR3 sequence: CASSVEGQLYNEQFF. The DNA for the CDR3 is TGTGCCAGCAGCGTAGAGGGACAGCTTTACAATGAGCAGTTCTTC.

This clone was counted between two and nine times. The J gene is TRBJ2-1, the V gene TRBV3-1 (or the pseudogene TRBV3-2), with a possible D match to TRBD2 (6 bases). Trimming stripped 4 bases from V and 12 bases from J, with 13 bases between. The CDR3 runs to 12 residues. The germline gives CDR1 LGHDT, CDR2 YNNKEL (reference sequence). The CDR3 protein is CASSLTGVVQFF. For the CDR3, the DNA is TGTGCCAGCAGCCTTACGGGGGTCGTGCAGTTCTTC.

The V gene is TRBV5-1, the J gene TRBJ1-1; D ambiguous. The germline V gene encodes CDR1 SGHRS and CDR2 YFSETQ. V lost 0 bases, J lost 2 bases, and 8 bases lay in between. This CDR3 is 14 amino acids long. The CDR3 DNA reads as TGCGCCAGCAGCTTGGTGTTCGGTAACACTGAAGCTTTCTTT. It codes for CASSLVFGNTEAFF.

The chain recombines TRBV14 with TRBJ2-5; D uncertain. The CDR3 totals 15 residues. V was clipped by 0 bases and J by 7 bases, with 15 bases between them. Per germline, CDR1 SGHDN and CDR2 FVKESK. The CDR3 region is CASSQDRAAARTQYF. Here the CDR3 DNA reads TGTGCCAGCAGCCAAGATCGGGCAGCCGCCAGGACCCAGTACTTC.

The chain recombines TRBV7-9 with TRBJ1-4, with no clear D. The germline gives CDR1 SEHNR, CDR2 FQNEAQ (reference sequence). The V end was cut by 3 bases, the J end by 4 bases, with 12 bases between. The CDR3 runs to 15 residues. CDR3 amino acids: CASSFNQRLNEKLFF. The CDR3 DNA reads TGTGCCAGCAGCTTTAACCAACGGCTTAATGAAAAACTGTTTTTT.

The V call is TRBV5-1, the J call TRBJ2-5; TRBD1 aligns across 9 bases. Germline values: CDR1 SGHRS, CDR2 YFSETQ. The CDR3 is 15 residues long. Trimming at V came to 3 bases and at J to 1 base, leaving 4 bases not matched to a gene. CDR3 coding DNA: TGCGCCAGCAGCTGGGGACAGGGCCCCCAAGAGACCCAGTACTTC. Its protein is CASSWGQGPQETQYF.

The chain carries TRBV6-5 and TRBJ1-1; maybe TRBD1 (6 bases). Germline V CDR1 and CDR2: MNHEY, SVGAGI. The CDR3 consists of 13 residues. V was trimmed by 5 bases and J by 6 bases, leaving 13 bases between them. The CDR3 DNA reads as TGTGCCAGCAGTCAACAGGACAGCGCTGAAGCTTTCTTT. Amino acid sequence: CASSQQDSAEAFF.

About this clone: This specimen includes other DNA sequences encoding the same CDR3. The chain recombines TRBV4-2 with TRBJ1-2; D remains unclear. V shed 0 bases and J shed 4 bases, with 3 bases lying between them. The CDR3 is 12 residues long. Germline V gene data show CDR1 as LGHNA and CDR2 as YNFKEQ. CDR3 bases: TGTGCCAGCAGCCAAGAAGGCTATGGCTACACCTTC. Translation gives CASSQEGYGYTF.

The chain couples TRBV6-1 to TRBJ1-5, with a possible D match to TRBD1 (5 bases). V gave up 1 base and J gave up 3 bases, with 10 bases separating them. CDR3 length: 15 amino acids. In germline, CDR1 is MNHNS, CDR2 SASEGT. The CDR3 DNA reads as TGTGCCAGCAGTGAAGTCCAGGGAATCAATCAGCCCCAGCATTTT. It is translated as CASSEVQGINQPQHF.

This chain joins TRBV6-5 and TRBJ2-5; 8 bases align to TRBD2. The CDR3 extends over 15 amino acids. The germline V gene encodes CDR1 MNHEY and CDR2 SVGAGI. Trimming cost V 5 bases and J 2 bases; bases outside gene matches: 7. The CDR3 sequence: CASSNPGGAQETQYF. Here the CDR3 DNA reads TGTGCCAGCAGTAACCCGGGAGGGGCACAAGAGACCCAGTACTTC.

The chain uses TRBV6-5 and TRBJ1-5; D gene unclear. The CDR3 extends over 13 amino acids. The V and J ends lost 5 bases and 5 bases respectively, with 10 bases between them. Germline assignment: CDR1 MNHEY and CDR2 SVGAGI. The CDR3 region is CASSKTPDQPQHF. The CDR3 nucleotides read TGTGCCAGCAGTAAAACCCCAGATCAGCCCCAGCATTTT.

As to this clone: This same CDR3 is encoded by further DNA sequences in the sample. The chain joins TRBV5-1 to TRBJ1-1, with D hard to call. This CDR3 is 14 amino acids long. Germline V gene lookup returns CDR1 SGHRS and CDR2 YFSETQ. V was trimmed by 0 bases and J by 2 bases, leaving 8 bases between them. The CDR3 loop is CASSLVVSNTEAFF. The CDR3 DNA reads TGCGCCAGCAGCTTGGTCGTCAGTAACACTGAAGCTTTCTTT.

V is TRBV28 and J is TRBJ1-6; 8 bases match TRBD1. V dropped 5 bases and J dropped 8; count of bases not matched to a gene: 5. This CDR3 has 14 residues. Germline V gene sequence: CDR1 MDHEN, CDR2 SYDVKM. The CDR3 loop is CASSLGQADSPLHF. The DNA for the CDR3 is TGTGCCAGCAGTCTGGGACAGGCCGATTCACCCCTCCACTTT.

The chain carries TRBV6-2 or TRBV6-3 and TRBJ1-3; D unclear. This CDR3 has 14 residues. The germline CDR1 and CDR2 sequences are MNHEY and SVGEGT. Deletions cut 2 bases from V and 0 bases from J, with 5 bases between. The CDR3 reads CASSYVSSGNTIYF. Written as DNA, the CDR3 is TGTGCCAGCAGTTACGTGAGCTCTGGAAACACCATATATTTT.

The chain uses TRBV28 and TRBJ1-4; 10 bases are a match to TRBD1. The ends lost 6 bases at V and 3 bases at J; junction bases unmatched: 10. Germline CDR1 reads MDHEN; CDR2 reads SYDVKM. The CDR3 consists of 17 residues. The CDR3 sequence: CASSYPGQGLPNEKLFF. The CDR3 DNA reads as TGTGCCAGCAGCTACCCGGGACAGGGGCTCCCTAATGAAAAACTGTTTTTT.